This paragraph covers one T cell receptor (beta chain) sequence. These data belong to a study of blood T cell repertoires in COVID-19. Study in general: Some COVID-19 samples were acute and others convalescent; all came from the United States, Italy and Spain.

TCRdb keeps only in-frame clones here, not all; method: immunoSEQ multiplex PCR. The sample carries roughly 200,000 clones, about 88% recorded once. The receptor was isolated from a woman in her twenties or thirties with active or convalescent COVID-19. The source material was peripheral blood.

For the CDR3, the DNA is TGTGCCTGGAGTGTAGCTGTCAATCAGCCCCAGCATTTT. Translation: CAWSVAVNQPQHF. The rearrangement uses TRBV30 and TRBJ1-5; the D is unclear. This CDR3 region has 13 residues. The germline V gene encodes CDR1 GTSNPN and CDR2 SVGIG (reference sequence). V lost 0 bases and J lost 3, with 6 bases in between. Complete variable domain (other parts from reference TRBV30 and TRBJ1-5): SQTIHQWPATLVQPVGSPLSLECTVEGTSNPNLYWYRQAAGRGLQLLFYSVGIGQISSEVPQNLSASRPQDRQFILSSKKLLLSDSGFYLCAWSVAVNQPQHFGDGTRLSIL.